This T cell receptor (beta chain) was obtained from a study of graft-versus-host responses after intestinal transplantation. The overall study: For approximately three years after anti-thymocyte globulin induction, all recipients took tacrolimus and steroids. Study-level findings and limits: The recipient marrow held GvH clones, and some of them showed up first in ileum or blood. Subjects displaying graft-donor T cell macrochimerism possessed elevated graft-versus-host to host-versus-graft clonal ratios inside allografts.

The sample holds one count of this clone. The antigen is undetermined. Trimming removed 8 bases at V and 0 bases at J, with 13 bases between. The germline V gene encodes CDR1 MNHNS and CDR2 SASEGT. The CDR3 is 15 amino acids. Generated by immunoSEQ multiplex PCR, the TCRdb table keeps only in-frame clones and is missing some. This table has roughly 97,000 clones, less than 90% appearing once. Material: unstimulated CD4+ T cells sorted from spleen or lymph node cells, obtained before intestinal transplant. J is TRBJ1-4 and V is TRBV6-1; D gene unclear. The sequence was collected from a human donor who received an intestinal transplant. The CDR3 here is CASEGPIATNEKLFF. CDR3 DNA: TGTGCCAGCGAGGGCCCGATTGCAACTAATGAAAAACTGTTTTTT.